A selection of T cell receptor beta chains follows, all from one sample in a study of regulatory T cells in long-lasting Graves disease. MiXCR was run by TCRdb on the multiplex PCR reads, yielding one entry per CDR3 protein. The sample lists some 420,000 distinct CDR3 sequences; 20% to 25% were seen once. The sample was peripheral blood mononuclear cells (PBMCs), taken when the disease was refractory, from a patient treated with antithyroid drugs. Receptor source: a female donor with Graves disease. The CDR3 runs from the conserved cysteine through the conserved F or W.

TRBJ1-2,TRBV15,CATSRDRGAGNYGYTF
TRBJ1-6,TRBV2,CASSEGGRGQPLHF
TRBJ2-5,TRBV3-1,CASSRTGGTGRETQYF
TRBJ1-3,TRBV20-1,CSAKGQSGNTIYF
TRBJ2-1,TRBV7-3,CASSLGPGYNEQFF
TRBJ1-1,TRBV28,CASSTDGTRNAEAFF
TRBJ1-2,TRBV7-2,CASSPAGTGRVGYTF
TRBJ1-2,TRBV19,CASNSQGADPYGYTF
TRBJ1-4,TRBV5-1,CASSLDRVEEKLFF
TRBJ1-1,TRBV30,CAWSKGAETEAFF
TRBJ2-7,TRBV7-8,CASSYEGLNEQYF
TRBJ1-2,TRBV29-1,CSVEFAYGYTF
TRBJ2-6,TRBV2,CASKRAGPPSGANVLTF
TRBJ1-6,TRBV9,CASSVRQGFNSPLHF
TRBJ1-5,TRBV24-1,CATSDLHSNQPQHF
TRBJ1-3,TRBV7-2,CASSLGRDAGNTIYF
TRBJ2-2,TRBV12-3/TRBV12-4,CASSFGTSGRAGGELFF
TRBJ1-1,TRBV7-3,CASSGTGDTEAFF
TRBJ2-1,TRBV12-3/TRBV12-4,CASSLGAVNEQFF
TRBJ1-5,TRBV14,CASSQGSGGNQPQHF
TRBJ2-5,TRBV24-1,CATSDPSASWETQYF
TRBJ2-7,TRBV6-1,CASSYQAGGYEQYF
TRBJ1-4,TRBV7-2,CASSTGATNEKLFF
TRBJ1-2,TRBV27,CASRRGFFNYGYTF
TRBJ1-2,TRBV27,CASSSHAGVSGYTF
TRBJ2-3,TRBV29-1,CSVEGQGARRDTQYF
TRBJ2-4,TRBV7-9,CASIPPGHGDIQYF
TRBJ1-1,TRBV11-3,CAGSLLQGRILNTEAFF
TRBJ2-1,TRBV3-1,CASSQGGLAGENEQFF